The next 17 T cell receptor beta chains were all read from a single sample in a study of blood T cell repertoires in COVID-19. Profiled with immunoSEQ multiplex PCR; TCRdb holds only in-frame clones, not every one. The sample records about 280,000 clones, approximately 90% being singletons. Sample: peripheral blood. The receptors derive from a woman under 40 with active or convalescent COVID-19.

This clone was seen once. This chain connects TRBV7-2 to TRBJ2-2; D is uncertain. The germline V and J ends were trimmed by 3 bases and 7 bases, with 15 bases remaining between them. Germline V lookup: CDR1 SGHTA, CDR2 FQGNSA. This CDR3 comprises 15 residues. The CDR3: CASSFGDGWVGELFF. The DNA of the CDR3 is TGTGCCAGCAGCTTTGGTGACGGGTGGGTCGGGGAGCTGTTTTTT.

The V call is TRBV30, the J call TRBJ2-7; 9 nucleotides match TRBD2. With V trimmed by 2 bases and J by 7 bases, 9 bases remained unmatched. CDR1 and CDR2 (germline): GTSNPN, SVGIG (reference sequence). The CDR3 contains 14 residues. CDR3 sequence: CAWSTPGLAGEQYF. CDR3 sequence (DNA): TGTGCCTGGAGTACTCCGGGACTAGCTGGTGAGCAGTACTTC.

This clone has more than one count but fewer than ten. This chain connects TRBV11-2 to TRBJ1-2; D is perhaps TRBD1 (6 bases). CDR1 is SGHAT, CDR2 FQNNGV, per germline. V was cut by 1 base and J by 7 bases, with 16 bases left in between. The CDR3 length is 15 residues. The CDR3 sequence is CASSLVGGAPFGYTF. CDR3 coding DNA: TGTGCCAGCAGCTTAGTTGGGGGCGCCCCCTTTGGCTACACCTTC.

The chain couples TRBV6-5 to TRBJ1-1, with 7 bases fitting TRBD1. J gave up 0 bases and V 6 bases, and 4 bases lay outside the gene matches. Germline V CDR1 and CDR2: MNHEY, SVGAGI. CDR3 length equals 14 residues. The CDR3 loop is CASRPGGLNTEAFF. The CDR3 DNA follows: TGTGCCAGCAGACCAGGGGGACTGAACACTGAAGCTTTCTTT.

The rearrangement links TRBV23-1 to TRBJ2-6, with D possibly matching TRBD2 (6 bases). TRBV23-1 is an ORF, and what it does is uncertain. V was shortened by 4 bases and J by 2 bases, with 12 bases between the two germline ends. This CDR3 has 16 amino acids. The CDR3 spells CASSPRGITGANVLTF. The CDR3, as DNA: TGCGCCAGCAGTCCCCGGGGGATAACTGGGGCCAACGTCCTGACTTTC.

V usage is TRBV28 and J usage is TRBJ1-5; D is possibly TRBD1 (6 bases). The germline V gene encodes CDR1 MDHEN and CDR2 SYDVKM. The V end lost 5 bases, the J end lost 6 bases, and 11 bases lay between the germline ends. The CDR3 extends over 13 amino acids. The CDR3: CASSRGAAQPQHF. CDR3 bases: TGTGCCAGCAGTCGGGGGGCTGCTCAGCCCCAGCATTTT. Full variable domain (outside the CDR3, taken from reference TRBV28 and TRBJ1-5): DVKVTQSSRYLVKRTGEKVFLECVQDMDHENMFWYRQDPGLGLRLIYFSYDVKMKEKGDIPEGYSVSREKKERFSLILESASTNQTSMYLCASSRGAAQPQHFGDGTRLSIL.

A few counts support this clone. CDR3 amino acids: CASSPRDSLNQPQHF. The CDR3 DNA sequence: TGTGCCAGCTCACCGAGGGACAGCCTCAATCAGCCCCAGCATTTT. This chain joins TRBV18 and TRBJ1-5, with TRBD1 identical over 7 bases. Losses at the gene ends were 3 bases for V and 3 bases for J; bases not matched to a gene: 5. Looked up from germline, CDR1 is KGHSH and CDR2 is LQKENI. The CDR3 is 15 residues long.

The V gene is TRBV28, the J gene TRBJ1-6; perhaps TRBD1 as D (6 bases). The CDR3 consists of 12 residues. V lost 4 bases and J lost 10, with 8 bases in between. Looked up from germline, CDR1 is MDHEN and CDR2 is SYDVKM. CDR3 sequence (DNA): TGTGCCAGCAGTTCACAGGGATCACCCCTCCACTTT. The encoded protein is CASSSQGSPLHF.

V and J are TRBV7-2 and TRBJ1-2; D perhaps matches TRBD1 (6 bases). The CDR3 covers 13 residues. Germline CDR1 and CDR2: SGHTA and FQGNSA. V dropped 5 bases and J dropped 4 bases, with 11 bases sitting between them. The CDR3 spells CASSTDRSYGYTF. Here the CDR3 DNA reads TGTGCCAGCAGCACTGACAGGAGCTATGGCTACACCTTC. Full variable domain (missing parts from reference TRBV7-2 and TRBJ1-2): GAGVSQSPSNKVTEKGKDVELRCDPISGHTALYWYRQSLGQGLEFLIYFQGNSAPDKSGLPSDRFSAERTGGSVSTLTIQRTQQEDSAVYLCASSTDRSYGYTFGSGTRLTVV.

The chain couples TRBV10-3 to TRBJ1-3, with 9 bases matching TRBD1. This CDR3 contains 17 residues. CDR1 is ENHRY and CDR2 is SYGVKD in the germline V gene. V lost 6 bases and J lost 0; bases outside the gene matches: 9. This CDR3 reads CAIRPGTGFLSGNTIYF. CDR3 bases: TGTGCCATCAGACCAGGGACAGGGTTCCTCTCTGGAAACACCATATATTTT.

The rearrangement joins TRBV29-1 to TRBJ2-7; D is possibly TRBD1 (6 bases). In germline, CDR1 is SQVTM, CDR2 ANQGSEA. Trimming stripped 6 bases from V and 8 bases from J, with 14 bases between. There are 11 residues in the CDR3. CDR3 sequence (DNA): TGCAGCGTCGAACCACAGGGAAAGCAGTACTTC. Its translation: CSVEPQGKQYF.

The gene calls are TRBV6-5 and TRBJ1-1; TRBD1 matches at 7 bases. The V segment lost 6 bases and the J segment 0 bases; nucleotides outside the gene matches: 7. Looked up from germline, CDR1 is MNHEY and CDR2 is SVGAGI. This CDR3 spans 15 amino acids. The CDR3 nucleotides read TGTGCCAGCAGGGACCGACAGGGACTGAACACTGAAGCTTTCTTT. Protein: CASRDRQGLNTEAFF.

The V call is TRBV4-3, the J call TRBJ1-2; D is unresolved. CDR3 length equals 16 residues. The V and J ends lost 1 base and 0 bases respectively, with 12 bases between them. CDR1 LGHNA and CDR2 YSLEER come from the germline V gene. The CDR3 nucleotides are TGCGCCAGCAGCCAAGCCCACAGCACACCTAACTATGGCTACACCTTC. The encoded protein is CASSQAHSTPNYGYTF.

This chain connects TRBV7-9 to TRBJ1-1; no clear D. Germline V lookup: CDR1 SEHNR, CDR2 FQNEAQ (reference sequence). The V end lost 5 bases, the J end lost 5 bases, and 6 bases lay between the germline ends. The CDR3 is 11 residues long. The CDR3 nucleotides are TGTGCCAGCAGCCCATTGACTGAAGCTTTCTTT. This sequence encodes CASSPLTEAFF.

The chain uses TRBV19 and TRBJ2-4; D not resolved. CDR3 length equals 13 residues. Germline CDR1 reads LNHDA; CDR2 reads SQIVND (reference sequence). V dropped 3 bases and J dropped 7 bases, with 10 bases sitting between them. The CDR3 loop reads CASSITVDNIQYF. CDR3 DNA: TGTGCCAGTAGTATTACAGTCGACAACATTCAGTACTTC. The full variable domain, in which reference TRBV19 and TRBJ2-4 provide the parts outside the CDR3, is DGGITQSPKYLFRKEGQNVTLSCEQNLNHDAMYWYRQDPGQGLRLIYYSQIVNDFQKGDIAEGYSVSREKKESFPLTVTSAQKNPTAFYLCASSITVDNIQYFGAGTRLSVL.

The chain employs TRBV6-5 and TRBJ1-4; perhaps TRBD1 as D (6 bases). The germline V gene encodes CDR1 MNHEY and CDR2 SVGAGI. This CDR3 region has 15 residues. V lost 2 bases, J lost 1 base, and 8 bases lay in between. CDR3 loop: CASSYRGGTNEKLFF. The CDR3 DNA follows: TGTGCCAGCAGTTACAGGGGGGGAACTAATGAAAAACTGTTTTTT.

This clone showed up just once. This chain connects TRBV7-9 to TRBJ2-7; 11 nucleotides line up with TRBD2. Trimming at V came to 3 bases and at J to 11 bases, leaving 3 bases not matched to a gene. This CDR3 has 12 residues. Germline V gives CDR1 SEHNR, CDR2 FQNEAQ (reference sequence). This chain's CDR3 is CASSFGTSGKYF. CDR3 bases: TGTGCCAGCAGCTTTGGGACTAGCGGCAAGTACTTC. The full variable domain, in which reference TRBV7-9 and TRBJ2-7 provide the parts outside the CDR3, is DTGVSQNPRHKITKRGQNVTFRCDPISEHNRLYWYRQTLGQGPEFLTYFQNEAQLEKSRLLSDRFSAERPKGSFSTLEIQRTEQGDSAMYLCASSFGTSGKYFGPGTRLTVT.